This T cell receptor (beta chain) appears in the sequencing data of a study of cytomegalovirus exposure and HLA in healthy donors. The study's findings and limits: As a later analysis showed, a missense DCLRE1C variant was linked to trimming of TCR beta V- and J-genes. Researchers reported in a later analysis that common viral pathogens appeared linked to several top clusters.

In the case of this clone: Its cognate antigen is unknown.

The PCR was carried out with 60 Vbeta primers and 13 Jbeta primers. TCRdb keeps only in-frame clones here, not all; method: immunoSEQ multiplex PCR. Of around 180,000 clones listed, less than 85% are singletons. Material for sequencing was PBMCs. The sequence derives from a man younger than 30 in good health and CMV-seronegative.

CDR3 residues: CASSMGTATNQPQHF. The DNA of the CDR3 is TGTGCCAGCAGCATGGGGACAGCGACTAATCAGCCCCAGCATTTT. This chain uses TRBV2 with TRBJ1-5, with TRBD1 identical over 7 bases. V was pared by 6 bases and J by 4 bases, with 9 bases of the junction left unmatched. CDR3 length equals 15 residues. CDR1 and CDR2 (germline): SNHLY, FYNNEI.